Below are 7 T cell receptor beta chains sequenced from a single sample in a study of blood T cell repertoires in COVID-19. Some clones are missing from TCRdb's copy, which holds only in-frame ones; the method was immunoSEQ multiplex PCR. The table records about 180,000 clones, approximately 83% of them present only once. Sequencing was performed on peripheral blood. These receptors originate from a man between 60 and 70 years old with acute or convalescent COVID-19.

This sequence joins TRBV7-2 and TRBJ1-3; TRBD1 aligns across 7 bases. The germline gives CDR1 SGHTA, CDR2 FQGNSA. The V segment lost 5 bases and the J segment 0 bases; nucleotides outside the gene matches: 7. The CDR3 consists of 16 residues. CDR3: CASSTRTGSSGNTIYF. For the CDR3, the DNA is TGTGCCAGCAGCACGCGGACAGGCAGCTCTGGAAACACCATATATTTT.

The chain is built from TRBV5-4 and TRBJ2-7; possible D gene TRBD1, 6 bases. V was cut by 4 bases and J by 0 bases, with 8 bases left in between. Germline loops: CDR1 SGHNT, CDR2 YYREEE (reference sequence). The CDR3 length is 13 residues. The CDR3 DNA sequence: TGTGCCAGCAGCCCAGGGGTCTCCTACGAGCAGTACTTC. This sequence encodes CASSPGVSYEQYF.

V gene TRBV28 combines with J gene TRBJ2-7; TRBD2 matches at 9 bases. Germline loops: CDR1 MDHEN, CDR2 SYDVKM. The CDR3 totals 14 residues. V dropped 5 bases and J dropped 5; count of bases not matched to a gene: 7. The CDR3 is CASSLRIAGDEQYF. The CDR3 DNA reads TGTGCCAGCAGTCTCAGGATAGCGGGAGACGAGCAGTACTTC.

The V and J genes are TRBV7-2 and TRBJ1-2, with a possible D match to TRBD1 (5 bases). Germline assignment: CDR1 SGHTA and CDR2 FQGNSA. V was shortened by 1 base and J by 12 bases, with 12 bases between the two germline ends. The CDR3 runs to 12 residues. DNA of the CDR3: TGTGCCAGCAGCTTAGGGCGGGGGACGAACACCTTC. Translated: CASSLGRGTNTF.

For the CDR3, the DNA is TGTGCCACACACCAGGGGGATAGTGAAAAACTGTTTTTT. Protein product: CATHQGDSEKLFF. The chain has TRBV6-5 and TRBJ1-4, with 7 nucleotides matching TRBD1. CDR1 MNHEY and CDR2 SVGAGI come from the germline V gene. The CDR3 length is 13 residues. V shed 10 bases and J 7 bases; nucleotides not matched to a gene: 9.

This chain connects TRBV19 to TRBJ2-2; TRBD1 agrees at 9 bases. Unmatched junction bases numbered 2, after V lost 3 bases and J lost 0 bases. The CDR3 totals 16 residues. From germline, CDR1 is LNHDA and CDR2 SQIVND (reference sequence). The CDR3 loop reads CASSITGGANTGELFF. The CDR3 DNA sequence: TGTGCCAGTAGTATTACAGGGGGCGCGAACACCGGGGAGCTGTTTTTT.

The V gene is TRBV7-9, the J gene TRBJ2-5; 7 bases align to TRBD2. Trimming took 1 base from V and 7 from J; bases not matched to a gene: 6. CDR3 length equals 14 residues. Germline loops: CDR1 SEHNR, CDR2 FQNEAQ (reference sequence). CDR3: CASSLEAGASTQYF. The CDR3 bases are TGTGCCAGCAGCTTAGAGGCGGGAGCCTCGACCCAGTACTTC.